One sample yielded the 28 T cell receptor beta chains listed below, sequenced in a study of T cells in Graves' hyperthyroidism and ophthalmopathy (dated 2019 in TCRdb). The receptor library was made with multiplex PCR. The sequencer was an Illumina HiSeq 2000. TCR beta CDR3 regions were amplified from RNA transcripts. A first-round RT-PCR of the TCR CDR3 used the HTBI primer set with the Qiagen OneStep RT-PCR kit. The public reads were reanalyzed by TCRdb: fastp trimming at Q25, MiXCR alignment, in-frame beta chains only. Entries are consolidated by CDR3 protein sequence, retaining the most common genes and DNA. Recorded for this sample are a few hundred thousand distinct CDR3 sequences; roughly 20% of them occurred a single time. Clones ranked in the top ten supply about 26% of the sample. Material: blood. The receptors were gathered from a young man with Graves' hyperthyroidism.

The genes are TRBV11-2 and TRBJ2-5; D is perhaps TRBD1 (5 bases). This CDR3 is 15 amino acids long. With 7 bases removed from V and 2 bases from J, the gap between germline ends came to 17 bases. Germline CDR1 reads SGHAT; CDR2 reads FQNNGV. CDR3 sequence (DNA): TGTGCCAGCACCCAAGAGACAACAGGACAAGAGACCCAGTACTTC. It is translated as CASTQETTGQETQYF.

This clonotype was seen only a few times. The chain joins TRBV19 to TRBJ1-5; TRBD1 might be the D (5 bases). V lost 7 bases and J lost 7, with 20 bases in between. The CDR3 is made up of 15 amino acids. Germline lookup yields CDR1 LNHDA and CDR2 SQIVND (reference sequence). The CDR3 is CASIPAQGVSQPQHF. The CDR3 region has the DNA TGTGCCAGTATCCCTGCTCAGGGCGTTTCGCAGCCCCAGCATTTT. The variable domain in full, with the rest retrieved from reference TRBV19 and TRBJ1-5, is DGGITQSPKYLFRKEGQNVTLSCEQNLNHDAMYWYRQDPGQGLRLIYYSQIVNDFQKGDIAEGYSVSREKKESFPLTVTSAQKNPTAFYLCASIPAQGVSQPQHFGDGTRLSIL.

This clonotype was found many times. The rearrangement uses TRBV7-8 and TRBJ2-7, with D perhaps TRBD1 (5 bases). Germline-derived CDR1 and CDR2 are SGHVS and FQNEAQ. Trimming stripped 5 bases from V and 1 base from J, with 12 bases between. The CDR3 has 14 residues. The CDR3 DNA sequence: TGTGCCAGCAGCCTGACCGACAGATCCTACGAGCAGTACTTC. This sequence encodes CASSLTDRSYEQYF. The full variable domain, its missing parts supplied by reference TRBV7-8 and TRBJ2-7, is GAGVSQSPRYKVAKRGQDVALRCDPISGHVSLFWYQQALGQGPEFLTYFQNEAQLDKSGLPSDRFFAERPEGSVSTLKIQRTQQEDSAVYLCASSLTDRSYEQYFGPGTRLTVT.

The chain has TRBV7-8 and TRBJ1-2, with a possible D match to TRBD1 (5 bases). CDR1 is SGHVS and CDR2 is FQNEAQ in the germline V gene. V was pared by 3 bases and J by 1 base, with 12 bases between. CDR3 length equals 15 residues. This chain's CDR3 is CASSFAGTRNYGYTF. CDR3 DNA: TGTGCCAGCAGCTTCGCCGGGACCCGTAACTATGGCTACACCTTC.

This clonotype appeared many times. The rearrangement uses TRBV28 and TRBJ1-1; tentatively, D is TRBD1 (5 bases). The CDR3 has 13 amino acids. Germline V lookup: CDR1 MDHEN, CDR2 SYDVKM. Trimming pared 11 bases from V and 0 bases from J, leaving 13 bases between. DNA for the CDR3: TGTGCCGACAGAGAAAATGTGAACACTGAAGCTTTCTTT. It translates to CADRENVNTEAFF.

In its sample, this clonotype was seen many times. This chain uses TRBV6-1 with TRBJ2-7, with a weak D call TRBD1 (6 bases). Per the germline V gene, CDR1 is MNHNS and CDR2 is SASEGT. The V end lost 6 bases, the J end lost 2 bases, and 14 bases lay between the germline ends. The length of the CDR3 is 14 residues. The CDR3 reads CASRRDIPPYEQYF. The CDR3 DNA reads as TGTGCCAGCAGGAGGGACATACCGCCCTACGAGCAGTACTTC.

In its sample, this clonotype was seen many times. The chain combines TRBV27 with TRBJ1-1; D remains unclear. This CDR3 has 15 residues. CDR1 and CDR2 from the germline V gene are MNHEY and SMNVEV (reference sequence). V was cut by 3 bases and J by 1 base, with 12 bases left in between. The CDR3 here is CASSFNRRSNTEAFF. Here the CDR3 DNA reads TGTGCCAGCAGTTTCAACAGACGGTCGAACACTGAAGCTTTCTTT.

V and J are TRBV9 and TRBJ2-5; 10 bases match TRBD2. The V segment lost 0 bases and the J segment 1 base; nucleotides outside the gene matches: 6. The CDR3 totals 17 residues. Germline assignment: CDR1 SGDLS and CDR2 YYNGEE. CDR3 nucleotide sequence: TGTGCCAGCAGCGTAGGTGTAGCGGGAGGACTCCAAGAGACCCAGTACTTC. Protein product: CASSVGVAGGLQETQYF.

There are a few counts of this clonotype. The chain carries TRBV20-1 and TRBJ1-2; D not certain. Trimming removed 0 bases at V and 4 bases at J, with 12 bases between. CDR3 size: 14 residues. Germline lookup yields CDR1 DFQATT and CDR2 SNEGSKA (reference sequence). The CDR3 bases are TGCAGTGCTAGAGACAGGAGATCCCGCTATGGCTACACCTTC. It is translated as CSARDRRSRYGYTF.

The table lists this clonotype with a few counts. CDR3 nucleotide sequence: TGTGCCAGCAGTTACTCCCATAACACCGGGGAGCTGTTTTTT. This translates into CASSYSHNTGELFF. The chain uses TRBV6-2 or TRBV6-3 and TRBJ2-2; D unclear. Germline V gene lookup returns CDR1 MNHEY and CDR2 SVGEGT. CDR3 length: 14 amino acids. Between the trimmed V and J ends, which lost 0 bases and 2 bases, there was a span of 4 bases.

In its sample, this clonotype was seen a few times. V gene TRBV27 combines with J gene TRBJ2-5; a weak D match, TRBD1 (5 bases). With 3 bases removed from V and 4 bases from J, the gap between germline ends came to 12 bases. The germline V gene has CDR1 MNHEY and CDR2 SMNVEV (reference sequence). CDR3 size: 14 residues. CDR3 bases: TGTGCCAGCAGTTTGAAGGGGCGGCCAGAGACCCAGTACTTC. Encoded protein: CASSLKGRPETQYF.

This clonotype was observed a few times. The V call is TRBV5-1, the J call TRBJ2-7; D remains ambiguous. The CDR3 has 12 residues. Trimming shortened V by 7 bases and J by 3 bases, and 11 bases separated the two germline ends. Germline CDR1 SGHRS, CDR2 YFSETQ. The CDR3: CASRLSGYEQYF. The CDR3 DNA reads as TGCGCCAGCCGTTTATCCGGCTACGAGCAGTACTTC. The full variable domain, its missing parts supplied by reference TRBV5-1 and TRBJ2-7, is KAGVTQTPRYLIKTRGQQVTLSCSPISGHRSVSWYQQTPGQGLQFLFEYFSETQRNKGNFPGRFSGRQFSNSRSEMNVSTLELGDSALYLCASRLSGYEQYFGPGTRLTVT.

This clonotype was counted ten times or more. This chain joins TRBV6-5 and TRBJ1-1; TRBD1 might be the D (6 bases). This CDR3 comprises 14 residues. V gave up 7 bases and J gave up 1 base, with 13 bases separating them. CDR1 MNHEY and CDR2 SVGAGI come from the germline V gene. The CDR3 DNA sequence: TGTGCCAGCACCGGACAGTTACAGAACACTGAAGCTTTCTTT. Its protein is CASTGQLQNTEAFF.

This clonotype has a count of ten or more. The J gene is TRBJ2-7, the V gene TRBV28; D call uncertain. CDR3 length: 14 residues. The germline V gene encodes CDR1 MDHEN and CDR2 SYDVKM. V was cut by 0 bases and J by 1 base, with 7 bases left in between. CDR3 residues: CASSLWASSYEQYF. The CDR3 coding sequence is TGTGCCAGCAGTTTATGGGCGAGTTCCTACGAGCAGTACTTC. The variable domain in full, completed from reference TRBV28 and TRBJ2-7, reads DVKVTQSSRYLVKRTGEKVFLECVQDMDHENMFWYRQDPGLGLRLIYFSYDVKMKEKGDIPEGYSVSREKKERFSLILESASTNQTSMYLCASSLWASSYEQYFGPGTRLTVT.

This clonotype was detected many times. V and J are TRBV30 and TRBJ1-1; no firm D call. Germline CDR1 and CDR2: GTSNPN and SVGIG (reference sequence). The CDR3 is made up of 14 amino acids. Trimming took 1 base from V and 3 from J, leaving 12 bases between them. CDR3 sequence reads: CAWSGRPGDTEAFF. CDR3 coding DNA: TGTGCCTGGAGTGGCAGGCCTGGGGACACTGAAGCTTTCTTT.

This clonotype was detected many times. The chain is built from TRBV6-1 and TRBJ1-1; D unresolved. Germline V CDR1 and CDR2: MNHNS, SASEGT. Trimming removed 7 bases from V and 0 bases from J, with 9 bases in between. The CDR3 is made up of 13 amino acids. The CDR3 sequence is CASTRYMNTEAFF. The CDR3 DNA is TGTGCCAGCACCCGTTATATGAACACTGAAGCTTTCTTT.

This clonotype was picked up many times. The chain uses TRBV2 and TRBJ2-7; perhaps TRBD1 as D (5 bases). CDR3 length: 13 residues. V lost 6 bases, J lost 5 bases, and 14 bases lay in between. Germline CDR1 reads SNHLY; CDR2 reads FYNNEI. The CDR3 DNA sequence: TGTGCCAGCAGCGCCCAGGGTATCAACGAGCAGTACTTC. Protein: CASSAQGINEQYF.

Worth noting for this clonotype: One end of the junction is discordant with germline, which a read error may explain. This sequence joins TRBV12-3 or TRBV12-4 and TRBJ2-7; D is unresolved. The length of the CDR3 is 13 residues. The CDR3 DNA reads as TGTGCCATCAGTGAGTCGGGTCGTTGGGAGCAGTACTTC. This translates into CAISESGRWEQYF.

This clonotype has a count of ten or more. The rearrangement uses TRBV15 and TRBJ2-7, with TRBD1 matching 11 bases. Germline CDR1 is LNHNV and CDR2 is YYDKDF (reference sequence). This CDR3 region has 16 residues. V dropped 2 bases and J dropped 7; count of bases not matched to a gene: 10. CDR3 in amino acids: CATSRIAGTGGTEQYF. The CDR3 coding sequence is TGTGCCACCAGCAGAATCGCCGGGACAGGGGGGACGGAGCAGTACTTC.

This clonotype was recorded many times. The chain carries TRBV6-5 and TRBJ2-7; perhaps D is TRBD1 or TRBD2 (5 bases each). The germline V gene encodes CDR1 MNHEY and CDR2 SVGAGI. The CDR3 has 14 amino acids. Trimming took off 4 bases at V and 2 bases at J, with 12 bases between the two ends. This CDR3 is CASSSGPPPYEQYF. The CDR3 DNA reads TGTGCCAGCAGTTCGGGGCCCCCCCCCTACGAGCAGTACTTC.

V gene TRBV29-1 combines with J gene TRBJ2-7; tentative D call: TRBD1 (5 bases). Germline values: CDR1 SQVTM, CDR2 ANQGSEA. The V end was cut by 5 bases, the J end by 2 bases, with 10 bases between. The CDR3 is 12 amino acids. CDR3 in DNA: TGCAGCGTTAATAACAGGACCTACGAGCAGTACTTC. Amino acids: CSVNNRTYEQYF.

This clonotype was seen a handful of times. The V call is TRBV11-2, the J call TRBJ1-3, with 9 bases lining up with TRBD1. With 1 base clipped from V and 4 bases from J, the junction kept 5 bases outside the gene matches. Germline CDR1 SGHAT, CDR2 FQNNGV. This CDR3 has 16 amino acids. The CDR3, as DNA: TGTGCCAGCAGCTTAGTACAGGGGGCGCAGGGAAACACCATATATTTT. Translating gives CASSLVQGAQGNTIYF. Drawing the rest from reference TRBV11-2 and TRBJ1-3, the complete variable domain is EAGVAQSPRYKIIEKRQSVAFWCNPISGHATLYWYQQILGQGPKLLIQFQNNGVVDDSQLPKDRFSAERLKGVDSTLKIQPAKLEDSAVYLCASSLVQGAQGNTIYFGEGSWLTVV.

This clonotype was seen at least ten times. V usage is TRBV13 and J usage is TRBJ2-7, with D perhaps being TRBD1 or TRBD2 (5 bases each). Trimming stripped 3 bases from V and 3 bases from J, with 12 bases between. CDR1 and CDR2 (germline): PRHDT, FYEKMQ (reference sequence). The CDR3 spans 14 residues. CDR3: CASSFRDGFYEQYF. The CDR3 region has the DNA TGTGCCAGCAGCTTCCGGGACGGTTTCTACGAGCAGTACTTC.

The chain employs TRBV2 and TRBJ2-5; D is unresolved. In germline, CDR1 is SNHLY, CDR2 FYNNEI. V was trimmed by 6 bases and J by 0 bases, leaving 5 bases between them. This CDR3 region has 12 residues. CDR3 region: CASRAHQETQYF. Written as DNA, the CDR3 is TGTGCCAGCAGGGCCCACCAAGAGACCCAGTACTTC.

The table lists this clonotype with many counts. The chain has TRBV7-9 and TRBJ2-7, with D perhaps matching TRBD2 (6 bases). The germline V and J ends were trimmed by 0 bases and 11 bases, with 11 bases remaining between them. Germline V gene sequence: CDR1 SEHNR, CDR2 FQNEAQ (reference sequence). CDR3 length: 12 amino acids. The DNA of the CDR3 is TGTGCCAGCAGCTTAGCCGGGGGTTCGGAGTACTTC. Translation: CASSLAGGSEYF.

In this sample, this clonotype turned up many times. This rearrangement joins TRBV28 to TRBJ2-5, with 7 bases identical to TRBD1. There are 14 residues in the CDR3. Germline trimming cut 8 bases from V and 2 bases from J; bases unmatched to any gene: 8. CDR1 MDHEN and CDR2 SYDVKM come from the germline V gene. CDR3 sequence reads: CASLKTGTQETQYF. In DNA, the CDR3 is TGTGCCAGCCTGAAGACAGGGACGCAAGAGACCCAGTACTTC. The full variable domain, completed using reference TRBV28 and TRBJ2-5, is DVKVTQSSRYLVKRTGEKVFLECVQDMDHENMFWYRQDPGLGLRLIYFSYDVKMKEKGDIPEGYSVSREKKERFSLILESASTNQTSMYLCASLKTGTQETQYFGPGTRLLVL.

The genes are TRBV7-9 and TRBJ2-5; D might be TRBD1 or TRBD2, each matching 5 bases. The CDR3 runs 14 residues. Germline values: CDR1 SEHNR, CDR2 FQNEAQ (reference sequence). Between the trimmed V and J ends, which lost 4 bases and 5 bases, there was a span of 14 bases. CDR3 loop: CASSSGRQVETQYF. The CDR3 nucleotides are TGTGCCAGCAGCTCGGGACGGCAAGTGGAGACCCAGTACTTC.

The CDR3 DNA reads TGTGCCAGCAGCTGCCAGACGACTAGCGGGGAAATGGGGGAGCAGTACTTC. Translation gives CASSCQTTSGEMGEQYF. The rearrangement joins TRBV11-1 to TRBJ2-7; 11 nucleotides align to TRBD2. V shed 4 bases and J 7 bases; nucleotides not matched to a gene: 15. The CDR3 is 17 residues long. Germline CDR1 reads SGHAT; CDR2 reads FQDESV (reference sequence).